Following are 18 T cell receptor beta chains from one sample sequenced in a study of identical twins. TCRdb processed the 5' RACE reads anew with MiXCR; each CDR3 protein has one entry. The sample has 600,000 to 800,000 distinct CDR3 sequences, 20% to 25% seen once. This sample was shared with a second study, whose subject was T cells expressing NK-cell markers.

Sequencing was carried out using PBMCs. These receptor sequences come from a woman between 18 and 29 years old in good health.

This clonotype was detected many times. The chain joins TRBV7-9 to TRBJ2-1; possible D gene TRBD1, 5 bases. Trimming left V 3 bases short and J 5 bases short, with 8 bases between. This CDR3 contains 13 residues. From germline, CDR1 is SEHNR and CDR2 FQNEAQ (reference sequence). The CDR3 is CASSLAGHNEQFF. The CDR3 DNA follows: TGTGCCAGCAGCTTGGCAGGGCACAATGAGCAGTTCTTC.

This sequence joins TRBV27 and TRBJ2-2; D is perhaps TRBD1 (6 bases). The ends were cut back, 1 base at V and 6 bases at J, with 12 bases in the middle. The V gene's germline CDR1 is MNHEY and CDR2 SMNVEV (reference sequence). This CDR3 contains 15 residues. The CDR3 DNA sequence: TGTGCCAGCAGTTTATGGGACAACGTCGCCGGGGAGCTGTTTTTT. Amino acids: CASSLWDNVAGELFF.

This clonotype occurred a few times. V usage is TRBV20-1 and J usage is TRBJ1-3, with D unresolved. Trimming left V 4 bases short and J 3 bases short, with 13 bases between. Germline values: CDR1 DFQATT, CDR2 SNEGSKA (reference sequence). This CDR3 has 14 amino acids. The CDR3 reads CSAKGPRVGNTIYF. In DNA, the CDR3 is TGCAGTGCTAAGGGCCCTAGGGTTGGAAACACCATATATTTT.

This clonotype appeared a few times. The CDR3 reads CASSGRGTRGETQYF. As DNA, the CDR3 is TGTGCCAGCAGTGGCCGGGGGACTAGGGGAGAGACCCAGTACTTC. This chain links TRBV12-3 or TRBV12-4 with TRBJ2-5; the match to TRBD2 covers 8 bases. V dropped 5 bases and J dropped 4; count of bases not matched to a gene: 9. CDR3 length: 15 residues.

The chain is built from TRBV6-2 or TRBV6-3 and TRBJ2-1, with D perhaps TRBD2 (7 bases). CDR1 is MNHEY, CDR2 SVGEGT, per germline. The CDR3 is 16 amino acids. The germline V and J ends were trimmed by 5 bases and 3 bases, with 17 bases remaining between them. CDR3 DNA sequence: TGTGCCAGCAGTCCCCCTGTGGGGGGGCACTACAATGAGCAGTTCTTC. Translating gives CASSPPVGGHYNEQFF.

The rearrangement links TRBV20-1 to TRBJ2-2; D might be TRBD1 (6 bases). Germline CDR1 is DFQATT and CDR2 is SNEGSKA (reference sequence). The CDR3 is made up of 15 amino acids. Trimming cost V 7 bases and J 1 base, with 16 bases left between them. The CDR3 nucleotides are TGCAGTGTTTCCTCGGAACAGGGGAACACCGGGGAGCTGTTTTTT. It is translated as CSVSSEQGNTGELFF.

The rearrangement joins TRBV9 to TRBJ2-1; 11 bases align to TRBD2. The germline V gene encodes CDR1 SGDLS and CDR2 YYNGEE. The CDR3 runs 16 residues. Germline trimming cut 0 bases from V and 5 bases from J; bases unmatched to any gene: 4. For the CDR3, the DNA is TGTGCCAGCAGCGTAGGATCGGGACTAGCGGACAATGAGCAGTTCTTC. Amino acid sequence: CASSVGSGLADNEQFF.

In this sample, this clonotype turned up many times. The chain combines TRBV12-3 or TRBV12-4 with TRBJ2-7; 8 bases fit TRBD2. This CDR3 region has 14 residues. Germline trimming cut 6 bases from V and 5 bases from J; bases unmatched to any gene: 9. CDR3 loop: CASSLSGGANEQYF. CDR3 nucleotide sequence: TGTGCCAGCAGCCTTTCCGGGGGGGCCAACGAGCAGTACTTC.

The chain links TRBV29-1 to TRBJ1-2; D ambiguous. The germline V gene encodes CDR1 SQVTM and CDR2 ANQGSEA. The CDR3 extends over 13 amino acids. V dropped 7 bases and J dropped 2 bases, with 14 bases sitting between them. CDR3 sequence (DNA): TGCAGCGCCCCGCCCTTTGGGAACTATGGCTACACCTTC. It translates to CSAPPFGNYGYTF.

This chain joins TRBV12-5 and TRBJ2-7, with D maybe TRBD2 (6 bases). This CDR3 is 14 amino acids long. Germline V gene data show CDR1 as LGHNT and CDR2 as FRNRAP. The ends were cut back, 7 bases at V and 3 bases at J, with 16 bases in the middle. CDR3 amino acids: CASASSGGVYEQYF. The DNA of the CDR3 is TGTGCTAGTGCCTCCTCGGGCGGGGTCTACGAGCAGTACTTC.

The sample holds a few counts of this clonotype. The chain recombines TRBV12-3 or TRBV12-4 with TRBJ1-2; no firm D call. This CDR3 contains 13 residues. The germline V and J ends were trimmed by 3 bases and 5 bases, with 10 bases remaining between them. The CDR3, as DNA: TGTGCCAGCAGTTTTACCAGAAGTTATGGCTACACCTTC. It specifies CASSFTRSYGYTF.

This sequence joins TRBV5-5 and TRBJ2-1, with TRBD2 identical over 15 bases. The CDR3 runs to 17 residues. Germline CDR1 reads SGHKS; CDR2 reads YYEKEE (reference sequence). The V gene end was trimmed by 4 bases and the J gene end by 9 bases; junction bases not matched to a gene: 11. CDR3 sequence reads: CASSPPGLAGGTGEQFF. CDR3 DNA sequence: TGTGCCAGCAGCCCACCGGGACTAGCGGGGGGTACTGGTGAGCAGTTCTTC.

CDR3 in amino acids: CSARVGLAGGAGDTQYF. DNA for the CDR3: TGCAGTGCTAGAGTCGGACTAGCGGGGGGCGCGGGAGATACGCAGTATTTT. V usage is TRBV20-1 and J usage is TRBJ2-3; 14 bases map to TRBD2. V shed 1 base and J 5 bases; nucleotides not matched to a gene: 8. There are 17 residues in the CDR3. The V gene's germline CDR1 is DFQATT and CDR2 SNEGSKA (reference sequence).

This clonotype showed up just once. The CDR3 DNA reads as TGTGCCAGCAGCCCGGGACTCCCCCGCACAGATACGCAGTATTTT. This translates into CASSPGLPRTDTQYF. V is TRBV5-5 and J is TRBJ2-3, with D perhaps matching TRBD2 (6 bases). Germline assignment: CDR1 SGHKS and CDR2 YYEKEE (reference sequence). The CDR3 runs 15 residues. V lost 4 bases, J lost 1 base, and 13 bases lay in between.

This chain links TRBV6-5 with TRBJ2-3, with 9 positions matching TRBD2. The V segment lost 0 bases and the J segment 1 base; nucleotides outside the gene matches: 8. The CDR3 is made up of 18 amino acids. Germline V gene sequence: CDR1 MNHEY, CDR2 SVGAGI. The CDR3 DNA is TGTGCCAGCAGTTACTCTAGCGGGGGTACTTTGGGCACAGATACGCAGTATTTT. This sequence encodes CASSYSSGGTLGTDTQYF.

This clonotype has more than one count but fewer than ten. The CDR3 bases are TGTGCCAGCAGTTTGGCCCCCACTAGCGGAGGGAGCTCCTACGAGCAGTACTTC. It codes for CASSLAPTSGGSSYEQYF. V is TRBV6-5 and J is TRBJ2-7; TRBD2 matches 8 bases. Trimming took 4 bases from V and 0 from J; bases not matched to a gene: 14. Looked up from germline, CDR1 is MNHEY and CDR2 is SVGAGI. CDR3 length equals 18 residues.

V usage is TRBV20-1 and J usage is TRBJ2-7; D might be TRBD2 (5 bases). V was trimmed by 5 bases and J by 6 bases, leaving 11 bases between them. Germline-derived CDR1 and CDR2 are DFQATT and SNEGSKA (reference sequence). The CDR3 loop spans 11 amino acids. CDR3 residues: CSAPFRGEQYF. CDR3 coding DNA: TGCAGTGCTCCATTCCGGGGCGAGCAGTACTTC.

The J gene is TRBJ2-1, the V gene TRBV12-3 or TRBV12-4, with a tentative D call TRBD2 (7 bases). The germline V and J ends were trimmed by 6 bases and 8 bases, with 23 bases remaining between them. This CDR3 is 16 amino acids long. CDR3 sequence reads: CASRPSGGGGAHEQFF. DNA for the CDR3: TGTGCCAGCAGACCTAGTGGAGGGGGGGGGGCACATGAGCAGTTCTTC.